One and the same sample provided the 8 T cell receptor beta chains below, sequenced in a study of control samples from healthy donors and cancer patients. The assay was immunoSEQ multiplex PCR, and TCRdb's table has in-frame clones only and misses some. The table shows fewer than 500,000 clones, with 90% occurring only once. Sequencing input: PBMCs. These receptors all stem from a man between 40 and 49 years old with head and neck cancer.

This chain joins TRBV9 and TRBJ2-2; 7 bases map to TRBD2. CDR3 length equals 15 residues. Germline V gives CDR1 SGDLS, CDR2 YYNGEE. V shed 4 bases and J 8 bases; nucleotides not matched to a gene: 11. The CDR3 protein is CASSPIVGEGGELFF. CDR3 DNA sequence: TGTGCCAGCAGCCCAATCGTGGGGGAGGGAGGGGAGCTGTTTTTT.

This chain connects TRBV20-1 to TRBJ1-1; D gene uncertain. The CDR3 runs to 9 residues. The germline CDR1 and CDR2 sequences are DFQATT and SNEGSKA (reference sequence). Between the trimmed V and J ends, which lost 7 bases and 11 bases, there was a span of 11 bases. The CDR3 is CSVQSRAFF. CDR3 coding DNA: TGCAGTGTGCAGTCGCGGGCTTTCTTT.

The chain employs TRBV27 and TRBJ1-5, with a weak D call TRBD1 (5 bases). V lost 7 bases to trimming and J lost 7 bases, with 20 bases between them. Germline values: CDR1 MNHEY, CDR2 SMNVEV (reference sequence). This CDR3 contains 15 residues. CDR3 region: CASTKIGQGNQPQHF. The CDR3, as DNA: TGTGCCAGCACAAAGATAGGGCAGGGAAACCAGCCCCAGCATTTT.

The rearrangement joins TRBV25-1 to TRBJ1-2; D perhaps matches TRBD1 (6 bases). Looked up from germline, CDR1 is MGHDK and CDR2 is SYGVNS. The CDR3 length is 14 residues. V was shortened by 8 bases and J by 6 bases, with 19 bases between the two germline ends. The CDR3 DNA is TGTGCCAGCTCACCCCTGATGGGGGCGGATGGCTACACCTTC. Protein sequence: CASSPLMGADGYTF.

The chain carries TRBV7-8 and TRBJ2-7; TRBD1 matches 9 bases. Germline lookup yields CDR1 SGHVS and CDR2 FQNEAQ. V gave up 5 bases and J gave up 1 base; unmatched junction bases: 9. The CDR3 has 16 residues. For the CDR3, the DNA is TGTGCCAGCAGCCGAAATACAGGGGGCGATTCCTACGAGCAGTACTTC. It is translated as CASSRNTGGDSYEQYF.

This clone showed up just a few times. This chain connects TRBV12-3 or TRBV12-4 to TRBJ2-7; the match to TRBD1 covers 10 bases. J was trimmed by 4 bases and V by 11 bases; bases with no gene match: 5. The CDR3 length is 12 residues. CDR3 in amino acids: CAVRTGGYEQYF. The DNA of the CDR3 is TGTGCCGTACGGACAGGGGGGTACGAGCAGTACTTC.

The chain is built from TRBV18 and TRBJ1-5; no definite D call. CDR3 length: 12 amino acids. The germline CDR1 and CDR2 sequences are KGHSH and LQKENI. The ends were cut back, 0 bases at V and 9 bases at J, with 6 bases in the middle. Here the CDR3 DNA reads TGTGCCAGCTCACCACCCTCAGGGCCCCAGCATTTT. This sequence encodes CASSPPSGPQHF. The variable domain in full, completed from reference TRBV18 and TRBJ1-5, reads NAGVMQNPRHLVRRRGQEARLRCSPMKGHSHVYWYRQLPEEGLKFMVYLQKENIIDESGMPKERFSAEFPKEGPSILRIQQVVRGDSAAYFCASSPPSGPQHFGDGTRLSIL.

CDR3 coding DNA: TGTGCCAGCACCGATCTCGCCTATGGCTACACCTTC. Protein: CASTDLAYGYTF. V is TRBV28 and J is TRBJ1-2; D gene unclear. The V and J ends lost 7 bases and 4 bases respectively, with 10 bases between them. The CDR3 has 12 amino acids. Per germline, CDR1 MDHEN and CDR2 SYDVKM.